The source of this TCR beta chain is a study of T cell responses to AZD1222 COVID-19 vaccine. Background on the study: Pooling covered second doses at about 4 or about 12 weeks. Notes on the study in general: Targets within unmutated variant regions were reportedly found for nearly half of spike-specific TCRs. Among the donors, most were white British and more were female, and clonal diversity was possibly underestimated.

Produced via immunoSEQ multiplex PCR; TCRdb's table is partial and in-frame only. The repertoire holds tens of thousands of clones, with 90% as singletons. In regard to this clone: As yet, its antigen is unknown.

CDR3 size: 14 residues. V gave up 1 base and J gave up 2 bases, with 10 bases separating them. Per germline, CDR1 SGHDT and CDR2 YYEEEE. The sample was peripheral blood, taken on day 0 of AZD1222 vaccination. This sequence joins TRBV5-6 and TRBJ2-7; TRBD1 or TRBD2 may be the D gene (5 bases each). The origin of this receptor is an adult in good health. For the CDR3, the DNA is TGTGCCAGCAGCTTGCTGGGACCAGCCTACGAGCAGTACTTC. It specifies CASSLLGPAYEQYF.